This T cell receptor beta chain was sequenced during a study of T-cell memory formation after mild COVID-19. This clonotype was found a few times. CDR3 length: 17 amino acids. Germline lookup yields CDR1 KGHDR and CDR2 SFDVKD. V shed 4 bases and J 5 bases; nucleotides not matched to a gene: 12. From the 5' RACE reads, TCRdb called clonotypes with MiXCR, one entry per CDR3 protein. The data contain some 210,000 distinct CDR3 sequences, 15% to 20% of them singletons. The V call is TRBV24-1, the J call TRBJ2-5; 10 bases map to TRBD1. The sequenced sample consisted of PBMCs or a T cell subset sorted from them (not recorded which). This clonotype originated in an adult woman who had mild COVID-19 (a few samples of this study predate the infection). Cell type and time point are not known. CDR3 sequence reads: CATSDISGTGVVETQYF. The CDR3 nucleotides read TGTGCCACCAGTGACATATCCGGGACAGGGGTGGTGGAGACCCAGTACTTC.